This T cell receptor (beta chain) was obtained from a study of OX40 agonist ivuxolimab in advanced cancers. Generated by immunoSEQ multiplex PCR, the TCRdb table keeps only in-frame clones and is missing some. The sample records tens of thousands of clones, over 80% being singletons. General study findings and limits: At 0.1 to 3.0 mg/kg, CD4+ and CD8+ blood T cells expanded clonally by week 6. Relative to CD4+, CD8+ T cells held more expanded clones on average.

The CDR3 is 15 amino acids. J was trimmed by 4 bases and V by 8 bases; bases with no gene match: 12. Turning to this clone: Its antigen is currently unknown.

Here the sequenced sample was CD4+ or CD8+ T cells sorted from blood, taken in a trial of the OX40 agonist ivuxolimab. The chain couples TRBV5-3 to TRBJ2-1; 7 bases are a match to TRBD2. Being an ORF, TRBV5-3 has a function that is uncertain. The receptor comes from an adult with an advanced solid tumor such as melanoma, head and neck, liver or kidney cancer. CDR3 coding DNA: TGTGCCAGCAGCCTCCCCAGCGGGATATACAATGAGCAGTTCTTC. Residues: CASSLPSGIYNEQFF.